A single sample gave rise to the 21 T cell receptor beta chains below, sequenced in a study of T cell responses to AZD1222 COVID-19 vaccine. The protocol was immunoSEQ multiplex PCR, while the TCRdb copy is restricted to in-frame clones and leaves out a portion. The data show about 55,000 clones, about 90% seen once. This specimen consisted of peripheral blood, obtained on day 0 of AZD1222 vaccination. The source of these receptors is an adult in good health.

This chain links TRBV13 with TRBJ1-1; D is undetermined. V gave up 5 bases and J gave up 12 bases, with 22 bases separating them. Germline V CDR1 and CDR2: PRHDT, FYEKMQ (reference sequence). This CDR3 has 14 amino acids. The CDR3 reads CASSIKPRDSTPFF. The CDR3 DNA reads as TGTGCCAGCAGCATCAAGCCCCGAGATTCGACGCCTTTCTTT.

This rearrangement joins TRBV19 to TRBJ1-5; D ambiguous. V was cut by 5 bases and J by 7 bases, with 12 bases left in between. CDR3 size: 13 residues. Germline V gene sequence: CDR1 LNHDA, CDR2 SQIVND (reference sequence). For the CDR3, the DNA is TGTGCCAGTAGTCCAGACCCGGAGCAGCCCCAGCATTTT. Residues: CASSPDPEQPQHF. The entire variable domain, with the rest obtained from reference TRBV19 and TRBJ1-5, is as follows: DGGITQSPKYLFRKEGQNVTLSCEQNLNHDAMYWYRQDPGQGLRLIYYSQIVNDFQKGDIAEGYSVSREKKESFPLTVTSAQKNPTAFYLCASSPDPEQPQHFGDGTRLSIL.

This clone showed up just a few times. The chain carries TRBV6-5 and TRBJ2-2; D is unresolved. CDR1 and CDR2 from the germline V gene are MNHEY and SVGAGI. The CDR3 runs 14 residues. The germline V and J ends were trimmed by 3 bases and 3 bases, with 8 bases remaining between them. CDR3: CASSYNGYTGELFF. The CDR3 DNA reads TGTGCCAGCAGTTATAACGGCTACACCGGGGAGCTGTTTTTT.

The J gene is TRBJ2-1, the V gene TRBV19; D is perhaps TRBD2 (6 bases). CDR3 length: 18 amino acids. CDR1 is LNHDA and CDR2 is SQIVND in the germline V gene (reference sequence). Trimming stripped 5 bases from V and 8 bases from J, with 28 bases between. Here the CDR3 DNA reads TGTGCCAGTAGTGGGGGACTCACTAGTCACCCGTCGCTTGATGAGCAGTTCTTC. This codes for CASSGGLTSHPSLDEQFF.

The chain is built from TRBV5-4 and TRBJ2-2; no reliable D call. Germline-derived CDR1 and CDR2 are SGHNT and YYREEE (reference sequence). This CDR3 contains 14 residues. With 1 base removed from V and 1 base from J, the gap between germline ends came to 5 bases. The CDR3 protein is CASSLSLNTGELFF. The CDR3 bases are TGTGCCAGCAGCTTGAGCTTGAACACCGGGGAGCTGTTTTTT. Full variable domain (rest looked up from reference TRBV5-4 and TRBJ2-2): ETGVTQSPTHLIKTRGQQVTLRCSSQSGHNTVSWYQQALGQGPQFIFQYYREEENGRGNFPPRFSGLQFPNYSSELNVNALELDDSALYLCASSLSLNTGELFFGEGSRLTVL.

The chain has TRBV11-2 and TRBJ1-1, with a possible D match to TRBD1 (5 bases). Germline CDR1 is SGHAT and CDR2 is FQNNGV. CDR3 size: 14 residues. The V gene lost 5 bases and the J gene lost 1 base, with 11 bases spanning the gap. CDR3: CASSLYQGNTEAFF. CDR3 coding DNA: TGTGCCAGCAGCCTGTATCAGGGGAACACTGAAGCTTTCTTT.

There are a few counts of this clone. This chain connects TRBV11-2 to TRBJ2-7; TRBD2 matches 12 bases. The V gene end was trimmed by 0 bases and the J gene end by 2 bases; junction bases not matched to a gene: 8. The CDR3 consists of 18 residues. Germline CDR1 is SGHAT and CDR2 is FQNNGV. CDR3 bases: TGTGCCAGCAGCTTAGAGGGGGGACTAGCGGGCTTGACCTACGAGCAGTACTTC. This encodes CASSLEGGLAGLTYEQYF.

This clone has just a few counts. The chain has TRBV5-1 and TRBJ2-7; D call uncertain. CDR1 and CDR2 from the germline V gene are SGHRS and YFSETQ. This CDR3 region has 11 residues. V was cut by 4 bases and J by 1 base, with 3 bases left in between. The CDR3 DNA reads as TGCGCCAGCAGCCCTTCCTACGAGCAGTACTTC. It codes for CASSPSYEQYF.

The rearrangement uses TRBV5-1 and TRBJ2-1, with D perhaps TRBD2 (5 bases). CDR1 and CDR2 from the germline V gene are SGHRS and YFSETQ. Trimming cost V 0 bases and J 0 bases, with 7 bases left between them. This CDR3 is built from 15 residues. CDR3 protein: CASSLVGDSYNEQFF. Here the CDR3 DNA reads TGCGCCAGCAGCTTGGTGGGAGACTCCTACAATGAGCAGTTCTTC.

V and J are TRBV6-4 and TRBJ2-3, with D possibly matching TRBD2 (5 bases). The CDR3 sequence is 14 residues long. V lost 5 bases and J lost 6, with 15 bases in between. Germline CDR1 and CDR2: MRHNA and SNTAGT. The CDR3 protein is CASSISALADTQYF. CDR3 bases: TGTGCCAGCAGTATTAGCGCACTCGCTGATACGCAGTATTTT.

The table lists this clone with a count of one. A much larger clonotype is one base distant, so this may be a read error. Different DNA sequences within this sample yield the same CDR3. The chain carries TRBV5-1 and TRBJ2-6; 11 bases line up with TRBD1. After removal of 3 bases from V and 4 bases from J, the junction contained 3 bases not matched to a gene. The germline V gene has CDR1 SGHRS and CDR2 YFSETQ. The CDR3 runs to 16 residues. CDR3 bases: TGCGCCAGCAGCTGGACAGGGGGCGGGGGGGCCAACGTCCTGACTTTC. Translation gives CASSWTGGGGANVLTF.

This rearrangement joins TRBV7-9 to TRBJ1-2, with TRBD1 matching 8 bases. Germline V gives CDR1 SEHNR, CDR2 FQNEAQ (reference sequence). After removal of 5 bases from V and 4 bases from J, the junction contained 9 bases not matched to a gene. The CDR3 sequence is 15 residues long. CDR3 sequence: CASSPPGQGGYGYTF. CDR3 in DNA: TGTGCCAGCAGCCCGCCCGGACAGGGTGGCTATGGCTACACCTTC.

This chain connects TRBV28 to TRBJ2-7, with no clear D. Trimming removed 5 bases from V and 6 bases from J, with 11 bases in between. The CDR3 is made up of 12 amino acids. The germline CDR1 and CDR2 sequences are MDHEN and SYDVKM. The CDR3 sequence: CASSIRAFEQYF. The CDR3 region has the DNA TGTGCCAGCAGTATTCGGGCTTTCGAGCAGTACTTC.

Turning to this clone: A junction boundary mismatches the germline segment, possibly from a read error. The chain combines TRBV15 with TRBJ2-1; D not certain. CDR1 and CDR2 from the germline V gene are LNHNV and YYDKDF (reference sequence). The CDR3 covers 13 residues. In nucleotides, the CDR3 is TGTGCCACCAGCAGAGAGTCCTTCAATGAGCAGTTCTTC. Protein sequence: CATSRESFNEQFF.

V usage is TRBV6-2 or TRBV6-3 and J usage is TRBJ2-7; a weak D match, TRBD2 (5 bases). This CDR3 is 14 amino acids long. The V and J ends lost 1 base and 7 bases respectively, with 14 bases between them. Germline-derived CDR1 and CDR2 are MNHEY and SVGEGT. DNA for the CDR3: TGTGCCAGCAGTTACTTACTAGATGTTACGGAGCAGTACTTC. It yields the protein CASSYLLDVTEQYF.

The DNA for the CDR3 is TGTGCCAGTAGTATTACTGGACAGGGCGACTATGGCTACACCTTC. Its protein product is CASSITGQGDYGYTF. The chain recombines TRBV19 with TRBJ1-2; TRBD1 matches at 8 bases. The V and J ends lost 3 bases and 3 bases, in that order; junction bases with no gene match: 6. This CDR3 is built from 15 residues. CDR1 is LNHDA and CDR2 is SQIVND in the germline V gene (reference sequence).

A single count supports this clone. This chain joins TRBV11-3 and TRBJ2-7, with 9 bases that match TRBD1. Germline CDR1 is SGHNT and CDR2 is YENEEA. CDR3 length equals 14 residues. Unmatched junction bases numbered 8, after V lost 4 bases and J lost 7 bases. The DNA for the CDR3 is TGTGCCAGCAGCTCTGGGACAGGGCTGAGGGAGCAGTACTTC. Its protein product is CASSSGTGLREQYF.

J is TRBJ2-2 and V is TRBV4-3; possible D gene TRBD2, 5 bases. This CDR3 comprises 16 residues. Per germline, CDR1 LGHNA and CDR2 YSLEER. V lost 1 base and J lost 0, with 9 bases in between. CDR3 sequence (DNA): TGCGCCAGCAGCCAAGGTCCCGGGGCGAACACCGGGGAGCTGTTTTTT. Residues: CASSQGPGANTGELFF.

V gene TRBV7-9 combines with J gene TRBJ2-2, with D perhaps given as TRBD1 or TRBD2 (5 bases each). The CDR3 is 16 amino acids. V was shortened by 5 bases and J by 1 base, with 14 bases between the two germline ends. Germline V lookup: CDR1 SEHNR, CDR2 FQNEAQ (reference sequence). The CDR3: CASSIPGRENTGELFF. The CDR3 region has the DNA TGTGCCAGCAGCATTCCGGGACGGGAGAACACCGGGGAGCTGTTTTTT.

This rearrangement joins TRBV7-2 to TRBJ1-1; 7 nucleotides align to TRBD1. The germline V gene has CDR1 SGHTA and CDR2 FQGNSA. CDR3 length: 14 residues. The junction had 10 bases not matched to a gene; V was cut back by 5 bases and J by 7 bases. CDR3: CASSPRLGQFEAFF. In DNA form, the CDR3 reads TGTGCCAGCAGCCCGCGCTTGGGACAGTTTGAAGCTTTCTTT.

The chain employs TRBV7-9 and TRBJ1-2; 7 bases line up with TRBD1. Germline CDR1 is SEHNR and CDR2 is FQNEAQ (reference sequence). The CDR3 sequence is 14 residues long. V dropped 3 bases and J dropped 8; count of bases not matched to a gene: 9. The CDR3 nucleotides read TGTGCCAGCAGCTTCTCGACAGGGTTGATCGGCTACACCTTC. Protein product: CASSFSTGLIGYTF.